This T cell receptor beta chain was captured by sequencing in a study of T cell responses to AZD1222 COVID-19 vaccine. Study overall: Second-dose intervals near 4 or 12 weeks were combined.

Study-level points and caveats: Just 5 to 7 AZD1222 recipients tested seropositive at baseline. Reportedly, nearly half of unique spike TCRs recognized epitopes outside B.1.351/B.1.1.7 mutations. Spike-wide vaccine-associated CD4 TCRs dominated at 160-218 and 743-854.

Sequencing used immunoSEQ multiplex PCR; TCRdb keeps in-frame clones, though not all of them. The table lists 200,000 or so clones, 90% to 95% of them singletons. Germline loops: CDR1 PRHDT, CDR2 FYEKMQ (reference sequence). CDR3 length equals 15 residues. Trimming at V came to 5 bases and at J to 8 bases, leaving 8 bases not matched to a gene. With regard to this clone: Its antigen remains unknown.

The sequence derives from an adult in good health. Sequencing was performed on peripheral blood, taken on day 0 of AZD1222 vaccination. The rearrangement uses TRBV13 and TRBJ1-4, with 10 bases that match TRBD1. CDR3 in DNA: TGTGCCAGCAGCGGACAGGGGGGAATTTCGGAAAAACTGTTTTTT. Amino acids: CASSGQGGISEKLFF.